This entry features one T cell receptor (beta chain) sequence. At the DNA level, this CDR3 is encoded by other sequences in the same sample as well. The data derive from a study of cytomegalovirus exposure and HLA in healthy donors. The study drew the donors from its approximately 110-subject validation cohort, separate from the approximately 700-subject first cohort. Data came from immunoSEQ multiplex PCR; TCRdb stores just in-frame clones and leaves some out. This table has under 400,000 clones, about nine tenths appearing once. Per germline, CDR1 SGHRS and CDR2 YFSETQ. V gave up 3 bases and J gave up 0 bases, with 9 bases separating them. This CDR3 is built from 15 residues.

The V call is TRBV5-1, the J call TRBJ1-4; possibly TRBD1 for D (6 bases). Sequencing input: PBMCs. This clonotype originated in a woman aged 18-29 years in good health and CMV-seronegative. CDR3 protein: CASSSTGATNEKLFF. The CDR3 nucleotides are TGCGCCAGCAGCTCGACAGGTGCAACTAATGAAAAACTGTTTTTT.